This T cell receptor (beta chain) stems from a study of shared clonotypes between healthy human individuals. TCRdb keeps only in-frame clones here, not all; method: immunoSEQ multiplex PCR. This repertoire shows roughly 1 million clones, 65% to 80% found once; its top ten account for 1.4% to 1.5%. The V end lost 0 bases, the J end lost 2 bases, and 9 bases lay between the germline ends. Germline V gene data show CDR1 as SGHDT and CDR2 as YYEEEE. The CDR3 spans 16 residues. The study's findings and limits: Larger richness was generally estimated for naive than memory subsets.

In regard to this clone: The antigen is unknown.

The receptor was isolated from a man aged 18 to 30 in good health. The gene calls are TRBV5-6 and TRBJ2-6; D not certain. Sequencing was carried out using memory CD4+ T cells sorted from blood. Stated subset: CD45RA-negative fraction. The CDR3 bases are TGTGCCAGCAGCTTGGAGAGCGCGCCTGGGGCCAACGTCCTGACTTTC. Translated: CASSLESAPGANVLTF. Full variable domain (remainder filled in from reference TRBV5-6 and TRBJ2-6): DAGVTQSPTHLIKTRGQQVTLRCSPKSGHDTVSWYQQALGQGPQFIFQYYEEEERQRGNFPDRFSGHQFPNYSSELNVNALLLGDSALYLCASSLESAPGANVLTFGAGSRLTVL.